This T cell receptor beta chain was sequenced in a study of blood T cell repertoires in COVID-19. Researchers sorted participants into cohorts using their self-reported clinical history. The CDR3 runs 14 residues. Deletions cut 9 bases from V and 6 bases from J, with 21 bases between. Looked up from germline, CDR1 is MRHNA and CDR2 is SNTAGT. Repertoires were generated with immunoSEQ multiplex PCR, while TCRdb's copy carries only in-frame clones and drops some. In the table there are some 350,000 clones, 80% to 90% of which are singletons. The chain joins TRBV6-4 to TRBJ2-7; TRBD1 is a possible D gene (6 bases). Source material: PBMCs or T cells enriched from blood (not recorded which). The receptor was isolated from a man aged 18 to 29 who had recovered from COVID-19. The CDR3 coding sequence is TGTGCCAGGGGGTCTCAAAAAGGACAGCGCGAGCAGTACTTC. Its translation is CARGSQKGQREQYF.